A selection of T cell receptor beta chains follows, all from one sample in a study of T cell changes during pregnancy in multiple sclerosis. The method was immunoSEQ multiplex PCR; TCRdb's version includes in-frame clones alone and lacks a portion of them. This table holds roughly 110,000 clones, roughly 92% found once. The sample was peripheral blood, taken in the third trimester of pregnancy. These receptors all come from a female donor in good health, enrolled as a control in a pregnancy study. CDR3s include the opening cysteine and the closing phenylalanine or tryptophan. D genes are given only for firm matches.

V	J	D	CDR3	DNA
TRBV19	TRBJ2-3	TRBD1	CASSMEGTASTDTQYF	TGTGCCAGTAGTATGGAAGGGACAGCTAGCACAGATACGCAGTATTTT
TRBV19	TRBJ1-5	-	CASSSYTNSNQPQHF	TGTGCCAGTAGTTCTTACACAAATAGCAATCAGCCCCAGCATTTT
TRBV11-3	TRBJ2-1	-	CASSLYPSSNEQFF	TGTGCCAGCAGCTTATACCCCAGTTCGAATGAGCAGTTCTTC
TRBV30	TRBJ1-1	-	CAWSVREGSWNTEAFF	TGTGCCTGGAGTGTACGGGAGGGGTCTTGGAACACTGAAGCTTTCTTT
TRBV10-3	TRBJ1-1	-	CAISGGTPNTEAFF	TGTGCCATCAGTGGTGGGACACCAAACACTGAAGCTTTCTTT
TRBV19	TRBJ2-7	TRBD2	CASSIDTGTSGSRHEQYF	TGTGCCAGTAGTATAGACACCGGGACTAGCGGTTCTCGTCACGAGCAGTACTTC
TRBV19	TRBJ1-1	-	CASTGTPGRDTEAFF	TGTGCCAGCACCGGGACTCCGGGGAGGGACACTGAAGCTTTCTTT
TRBV19	TRBJ2-7	TRBD1	CASSRQDREREQYF	TGTGCCAGTTCGAGGCAGGACAGGGAACGGGAGCAGTACTTC
TRBV27	TRBJ2-6	TRBD1	CASSYLGGTGGAGAGANVLTF	TGTGCCAGCAGTTATCTCGGGGGAACAGGGGGCGCGGGGGCCGGGGCCAACGTCCTGACTTTC
TRBV7-2	TRBJ1-5	-	CASSLLLNPSQPQHF	TGTGCCAGCAGCTTATTACTGAACCCGAGCCAGCCCCAGCATTTT